A single sample is the source of the 9 T cell receptor beta chains below, sequenced in a study of shared clonotypes between healthy human individuals. The assay was immunoSEQ multiplex PCR, and TCRdb's table has in-frame clones only and misses some. This table holds 450,000 to 500,000 clones, 76% found once. The sequenced sample consisted of PBMCs. Every receptor here comes from a woman in her thirties or forties in good health. Some clones in this sample may be carry-over from other donors' samples.

The V call is TRBV5-8, the J call TRBJ2-1; 12 bases align to TRBD2. The CDR3 covers 15 residues. With 0 bases clipped from V and 8 bases from J, the junction kept 3 bases outside the gene matches. Germline CDR1 reads SGHTS; CDR2 reads YDEGEE. The CDR3 DNA reads as TGTGCCAGCAGCTTGGTGGCTAGCGGGAGGGATGAGCAGTTCTTC. It translates to CASSLVASGRDEQFF. The full variable domain, with the rest looked up from reference TRBV5-8 and TRBJ2-1, is EAGVTQSPTHLIKTRGQQATLRCSPISGHTSVYWYQQALGLGLQFLLWYDEGEERNRGNFPPRFSGRQFPNYSSELNVNALELEDSALYLCASSLVASGRDEQFFGPGTRLTVL.

The chain recombines TRBV28 with TRBJ2-7; TRBD1 might be the D (6 bases). The CDR3 loop spans 14 amino acids. The germline V gene has CDR1 MDHEN and CDR2 SYDVKM. V lost 3 bases and J lost 2, with 11 bases in between. Here the CDR3 reads CASSFRGQPYEQYF. CDR3 DNA sequence: TGTGCCAGCAGTTTTCGCGGACAGCCCTACGAGCAGTACTTC.

To note about this clone: A read error may explain this, as a much larger clone is one base away. The chain combines TRBV13 with TRBJ1-3; D is ambiguous. V lost 4 bases and J 5 bases, leaving 18 bases between the germline ends. The germline V gene has CDR1 PRHDT and CDR2 FYEKMQ (reference sequence). This CDR3 is 16 amino acids long. The CDR3 loop is CASSWSVDRSRNTIYF. In nucleotides, the CDR3 is TGTGCCAGCAGCTGGTCCGTGGACCGGAGTCGAAACACCATATATTTT.

This sequence joins TRBV30 and TRBJ2-5; 7 nucleotides align to TRBD1. With 4 bases clipped from V and 0 bases from J, the junction kept 5 bases outside the gene matches. The V gene's germline CDR1 is GTSNPN and CDR2 SVGIG (reference sequence). This CDR3 region has 14 residues. This CDR3 reads CAWTGGRYQETQYF. Here the CDR3 DNA reads TGTGCCTGGACAGGGGGAAGGTACCAAGAGACCCAGTACTTC.

The chain is built from TRBV6-5 and TRBJ1-4; no clear D gene. From germline, CDR1 is MNHEY and CDR2 SVGAGI. The CDR3 has 14 amino acids. With 1 base removed from V and 3 bases from J, the gap between germline ends came to 6 bases. CDR3: CASSYYGANEKLFF. The DNA for the CDR3 is TGTGCCAGCAGTTACTATGGGGCTAATGAAAAACTGTTTTTT.

The gene calls are TRBV7-2 and TRBJ2-3; no firm D call. Germline V gene sequence: CDR1 SGHTA, CDR2 FQGNSA. The CDR3 has 13 residues. V was clipped by 1 base and J by 4 bases, with 6 bases between them. The CDR3 protein is CASSLEGPDTQYF. The CDR3 DNA follows: TGTGCCAGCAGCTTAGAGGGCCCAGATACGCAGTATTTT.

This clone was seen a handful of times. V usage is TRBV29-1 and J usage is TRBJ1-1; 10 nucleotides match TRBD1. The trim removed 5 bases at V and 4 bases at J, leaving 10 bases unmatched. Germline V gene data show CDR1 as SQVTM and CDR2 as ANQGSEA. The length of the CDR3 is 15 residues. In nucleotides, the CDR3 is TGCAGCGTTCGCAAGACAGGGGGCGGGAGCACTGAAGCTTTCTTT. Amino acid sequence: CSVRKTGGGSTEAFF.

The CDR3 coding sequence is TGCGCCAGCAGCCCGGGACTAGCGGGAAGCACAGATACGCAGTATTTT. It codes for CASSPGLAGSTDTQYF. This sequence joins TRBV5-1 and TRBJ2-3; TRBD2 agrees at 13 bases. The CDR3 spans 16 residues. Germline values: CDR1 SGHRS, CDR2 YFSETQ. V trimming: 4 bases; J trimming: 0 bases; junction bases outside the gene matches: 2.

The gene calls are TRBV28 and TRBJ1-1; D may be TRBD1 (5 bases). The V end lost 3 bases, the J end lost 6 bases, and 20 bases lay between the germline ends. The V gene's germline CDR1 is MDHEN and CDR2 SYDVKM. The CDR3 loop spans 16 amino acids. The CDR3 nucleotides read TGTGCCAGCAGTTTGCCGTCGGACGGAGAACAGGCTGAAGCTTTCTTT. Residues: CASSLPSDGEQAEAFF.